A selection of T cell receptor beta chains follows, all from one sample in a study of blood T cell repertoires in COVID-19. Assay: immunoSEQ multiplex PCR; the TCRdb copy retains only in-frame clones and omits some. The sample holds about 120,000 clones, about 80% seen once. Sequencing was performed on peripheral blood. The source of these receptors is a man between 65 and 85 years old with acute or convalescent COVID-19. Each CDR3 is given with its conserved first and last residue.

J gene | V gene | CDR3 protein
TRBJ1-5 | TRBV27 | CASRYTGTGNVF
TRBJ2-5 | TRBV19 | CASSPEGGAKETQYF
TRBJ1-4 | TRBV5-1 | CASSPQVATNEKLFF
TRBJ2-2 | TRBV24-1 | CATSDFGRIGELFF
TRBJ1-4 | TRBV4-3 | CASSQGAGEGEKLFF
TRBJ2-7 | TRBV29-1 | CSVVAGGREQYF
TRBJ2-1 | TRBV5-1 | CASSLPSYNEQFF
TRBJ1-5 | TRBV5-5 | CASSTNSHQPQHF
TRBJ1-2 | TRBV5-6 | CASSQVRGRTYGYTF
TRBJ2-2 | TRBV27 | CASGRQGASGELFF
TRBJ1-5 | TRBV2 | CASSEGTGVLRQPQHF
TRBJ2-1 | TRBV6-5 | CASSYSTGGGNEQFF
TRBJ1-2 | TRBV2 | CASRGTGGNYGYTF
TRBJ2-7 | TRBV28 | CASSSTEYEQYF
TRBJ1-1 | TRBV28 | CASAGQMNTEAFF
TRBJ1-2 | TRBV28 | CASSPGQIYGYTF
TRBJ2-4 | TRBV11-2 | CASSPPVPGAIQYF
TRBJ2-7 | TRBV5-6 | CASSLGASYEQYF
TRBJ2-7 | TRBV5-4 | CASSLKGTGGYYEQYF
TRBJ2-7 | TRBV5-1 | CASSLDRIYEQYF
TRBJ1-4 | TRBV27 | CATTDATNEKLFF
TRBJ2-3 | TRBV6-1 | CASSEQGDTQYF
TRBJ1-1 | TRBV19 | CASSTSSTGKSEAFF
TRBJ2-1 | TRBV9 | CASSQLAGEYNEQFF
TRBJ2-5 | TRBV19 | CASSIALAGEETQYF
TRBJ2-1 | TRBV11-3 | CASSYIPGGVNEQFF
TRBJ2-1 | TRBV30 | CAWRRTGDEQFF
TRBJ2-7 | TRBV4-1 | CASSPQREGYEQYF